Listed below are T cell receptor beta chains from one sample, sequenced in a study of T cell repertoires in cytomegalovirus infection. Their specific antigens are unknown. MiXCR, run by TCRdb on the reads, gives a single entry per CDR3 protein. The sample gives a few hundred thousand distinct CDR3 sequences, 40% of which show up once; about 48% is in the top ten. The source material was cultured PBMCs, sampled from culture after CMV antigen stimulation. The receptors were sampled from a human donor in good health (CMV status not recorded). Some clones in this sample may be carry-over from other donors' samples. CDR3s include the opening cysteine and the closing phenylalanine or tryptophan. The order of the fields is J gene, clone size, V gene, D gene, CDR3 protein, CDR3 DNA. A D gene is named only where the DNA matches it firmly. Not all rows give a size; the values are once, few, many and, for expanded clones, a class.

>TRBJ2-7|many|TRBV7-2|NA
CASSFDPSGYEQYF
TGTGCCAGCAGCTTCGACCCGTCCGGCTACGAGCAGTACTTC
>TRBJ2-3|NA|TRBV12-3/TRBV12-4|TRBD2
CASSDQTSGTDTQYF
TGTGCCAGCAGTGACCAGACTAGCGGCACAGATACGCAGTATTTT
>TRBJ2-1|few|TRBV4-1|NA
CASSPGAQSDPSYNEQFF
TGCGCCAGCAGCCCAGGGGCCCAAAGTGACCCTTCCTACAATGAGCAGTTCTTC
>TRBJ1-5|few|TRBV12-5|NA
CASGYFPDSNQPQHF
TGTGCTAGTGGTTATTTTCCGGATAGCAATCAGCCCCAGCATTTT
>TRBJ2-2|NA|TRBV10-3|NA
CACRGAPAGELFF
TGTGCCTGCCGGGGTGCCCCCGCCGGGGAGCTGTTTTTT
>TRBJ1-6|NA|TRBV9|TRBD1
CASSGRQGSGSPLHF
TGTGCCAGCAGCGGTAGACAGGGCTCAGGGTCACCCCTCCACTTT
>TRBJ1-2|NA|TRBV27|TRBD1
CASSEQGAGGYTF
TGTGCCAGCAGTGAACAGGGGGCAGGTGGCTACACCTTC
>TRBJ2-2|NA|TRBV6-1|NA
CASRTGAGTGELFF
TGTGCCAGCAGGACGGGAGCAGGGACCGGGGAGCTGTTTTTT
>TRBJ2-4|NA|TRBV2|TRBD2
CASSRAGGAKNIQYF
TGTGCCAGCAGTCGGGCCGGGGGGGCCAAAAACATTCAGTACTTC
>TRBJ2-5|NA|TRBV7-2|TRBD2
CASSLRAGTAETQYF
TGTGCCAGCAGCTTACGAGCGGGGACTGCGGAGACCCAGTACTTC
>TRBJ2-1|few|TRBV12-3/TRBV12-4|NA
CASSSLRLGSENNEQFF
TGTGCCAGCAGTTCCCTTAGACTAGGGAGTGAGAACAATGAGCAGTTCTTC
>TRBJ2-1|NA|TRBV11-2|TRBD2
CASSLGSGSDNEQFF
TGTGCCAGCAGCTTAGGGAGCGGGAGCGACAATGAGCAGTTCTTC
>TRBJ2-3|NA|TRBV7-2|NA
CASSNFLTDTQYF
TGTGCCAGCAGCAACTTCCTCACAGATACGCAGTATTTT
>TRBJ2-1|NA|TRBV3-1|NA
CASSQPPVIEQFF
TGTGCCAGCAGCCAACCACCCGTCATTGAGCAGTTCTTC
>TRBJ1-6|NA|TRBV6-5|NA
CASSPPGYNSPLHF
TGTGCCAGCAGTCCCCCAGGTTATAATTCACCCCTCCACTTT
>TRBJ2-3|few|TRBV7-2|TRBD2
CASSPGGIADTQYF
TGTGCCAGCAGCCCCGGGGGGATAGCAGATACGCAGTATTTT
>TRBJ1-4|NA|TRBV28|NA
CASNGPLDEKLFF
TGTGCCAGCAACGGCCCCTTGGATGAAAAACTGTTTTTT
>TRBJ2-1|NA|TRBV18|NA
CASSPYRVRNYNEQFF
TGTGCCAGCTCACCCTACAGGGTGCGGAACTACAATGAGCAGTTCTTC
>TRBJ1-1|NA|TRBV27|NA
CASSLHQITEAFF
TGTGCCAGCAGTTTACATCAGATCACTGAAGCTTTCTTT
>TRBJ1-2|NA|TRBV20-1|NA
CSASRGYTF
TGCAGTGCTAGTAGGGGCTACACCTTC
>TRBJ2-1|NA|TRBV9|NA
CASSAVGGSYNEQFF
TGTGCCAGCAGCGCCGTGGGGGGCTCCTACAATGAGCAGTTCTTC
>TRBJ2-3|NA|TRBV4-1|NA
CASSQRTGPRADTQYF
TGCGCCAGCAGCCAACGAACGGGCCCCCGGGCAGATACGCAGTATTTT
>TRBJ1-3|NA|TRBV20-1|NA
CSARVTTQSYSGNTIYF
TGCAGTGCTAGGGTTACGACACAATCTTACTCTGGAAACACCATATATTTT
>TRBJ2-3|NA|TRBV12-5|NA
CASGLQGRGDTQYF
TGTGCTAGTGGTTTGCAGGGGAGAGGAGATACGCAGTATTTT
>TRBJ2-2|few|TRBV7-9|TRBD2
CASSRGLVDGELFF
TGTGCCAGCAGCAGAGGACTAGTCGACGGGGAGCTGTTTTTT
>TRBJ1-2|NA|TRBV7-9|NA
CASSSEQGIGYTF
TGTGCCAGCAGCTCAGAACAGGGTATCGGCTACACCTTC
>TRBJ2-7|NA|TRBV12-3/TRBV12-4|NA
CASSFSVQGNEQYF
TGTGCCAGCAGTTTTTCCGTCCAGGGGAACGAGCAGTACTTC
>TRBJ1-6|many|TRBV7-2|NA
CASSSYNSPLHF
TGTGCCAGCAGCTCATATAATTCACCCCTCCACTTT
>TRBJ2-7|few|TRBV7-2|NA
CASSPEREYEQYF
TGTGCCAGCAGCCCGGAGCGCGAGTACGAGCAGTACTTC
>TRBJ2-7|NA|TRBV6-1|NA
CASPPSTGPYEQYF
TGTGCCAGCCCCCCGTCAACGGGTCCGTACGAGCAGTACTTC
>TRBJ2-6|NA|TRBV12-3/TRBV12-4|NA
CASGWSNVLTF
TGTGCCAGCGGCTGGTCCAACGTCCTGACTTTC
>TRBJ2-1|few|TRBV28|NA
CASSSHSSYNEQFF
TGTGCCAGCAGTTCCCACAGCTCCTACAATGAGCAGTTCTTC
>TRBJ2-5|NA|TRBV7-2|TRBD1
CASSIGQGARLVETQYF
TGTGCCAGCAGCATAGGACAGGGGGCGCGGCTAGTGGAGACCCAGTACTTC
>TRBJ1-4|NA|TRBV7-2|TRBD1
CASSRGGIEKLFF
TGTGCCAGCAGTAGAGGGGGCATTGAAAAACTGTTTTTT
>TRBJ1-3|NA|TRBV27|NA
CASSLAAVGGSGNTIYF
TGTGCCAGCAGTTTAGCAGCCGTGGGGGGCTCTGGAAACACCATATATTTT
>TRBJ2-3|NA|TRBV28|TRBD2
CASTPTSGASTDTQYF
TGTGCCAGCACTCCGACTAGCGGGGCCAGCACAGATACGCAGTATTTT
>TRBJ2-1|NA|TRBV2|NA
CASKSGTINEQFF
TGTGCCAGCAAATCAGGGACAATCAATGAGCAGTTCTTC
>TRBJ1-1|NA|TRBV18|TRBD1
CASSDWTGTEAFF
TGTGCCAGCTCAGATTGGACAGGAACTGAAGCTTTCTTT
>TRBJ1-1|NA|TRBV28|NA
CASPRTTSGPTTEAFF
TGTGCCAGCCCCCGTACAACCTCCGGCCCCACCACTGAAGCTTTCTTT
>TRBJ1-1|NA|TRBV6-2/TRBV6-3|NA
CASSPGVVTEAFF
TGTGCCAGCAGTCCGGGCGTGGTCACTGAAGCTTTCTTT
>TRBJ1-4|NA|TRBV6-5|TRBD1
CASRTGDEKLFF
TGTGCCAGCAGGACAGGGGATGAAAAACTGTTTTTT
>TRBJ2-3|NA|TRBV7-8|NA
CASSPSSALNTDTQYF
TGTGCCAGCAGCCCATCCTCGGCCTTAAACACAGATACGCAGTATTTT
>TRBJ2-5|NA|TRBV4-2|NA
CASSQGGGAGETQYF
TGTGCCAGCAGCCAAGGAGGAGGGGCCGGGGAGACCCAGTACTTC
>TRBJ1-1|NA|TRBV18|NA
CASSPPFGLLNTEAFF
TGTGCCAGCTCACCACCCTTTGGGTTATTGAACACTGAAGCTTTCTTT
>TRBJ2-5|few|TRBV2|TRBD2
CASSEDGGAWGTQYF
TGTGCCAGCAGTGAAGACGGGGGGGCATGGGGGACCCAGTACTTC
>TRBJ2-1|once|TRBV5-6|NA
CASSLLSPHGEQFF
TGTGCCAGCAGCTTGCTGTCACCCCACGGTGAGCAGTTCTTC
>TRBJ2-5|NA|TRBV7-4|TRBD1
CASSLSRQGQETQYF
TGTGCCAGCAGCTTATCAAGACAGGGACAAGAGACCCAGTACTTC
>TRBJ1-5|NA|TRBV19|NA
CASSPEGPNQPQHF
TGTGCCAGTAGCCCTGAGGGTCCCAATCAGCCCCAGCATTTT
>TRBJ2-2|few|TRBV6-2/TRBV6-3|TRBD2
CASSYPTAGGPYGELFF
TGTGCCAGCAGTTATCCCACAGCGGGAGGACCATACGGGGAGCTGTTTTTT
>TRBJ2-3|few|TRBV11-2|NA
CASTGALSTDTQYF
TGTGCCAGCACCGGGGCTCTCAGCACAGATACGCAGTATTTT
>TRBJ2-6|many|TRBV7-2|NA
CASSLVAGANVLTF
TGTGCCAGCAGCTTAGTGGCTGGGGCCAACGTCCTGACTTTC
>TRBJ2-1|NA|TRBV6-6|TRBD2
CATKRERDNEQFF
TGTGCCACCAAGCGGGAGAGAGACAATGAGCAGTTCTTC
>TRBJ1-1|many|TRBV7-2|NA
CASSLGGYWTENTEAFF
TGTGCCAGCAGCTTAGGTGGCTATTGGACAGAGAACACTGAAGCTTTCTTT
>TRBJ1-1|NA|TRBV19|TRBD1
CASILDRANTEAFF
TGTGCCAGTATATTGGACAGGGCCAACACTGAAGCTTTCTTT
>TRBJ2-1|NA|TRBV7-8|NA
CASSFQRRPEQFF
TGTGCCAGCAGCTTTCAGCGGAGGCCTGAGCAGTTCTTC
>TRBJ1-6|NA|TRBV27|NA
CASSLSRYPGVSSYNSPLHF
TGTGCCAGCAGTTTATCCAGGTACCCAGGGGTGAGCTCCTATAATTCACCCCTCCACTTT
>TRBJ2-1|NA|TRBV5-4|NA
CASSSRGLSSYNEQFF
TGTGCCAGCAGTTCTCGGGGCTTAAGCTCCTACAATGAGCAGTTCTTC